Sequencing of this TCR beta chain was carried out in a study of shared clonotypes between healthy human individuals. The CDR3 length is 12 residues. From germline, CDR1 is SGHVS and CDR2 FQNEAQ. The V gene lost 4 bases and the J gene lost 6 bases, with 10 bases spanning the gap. Adults of Caucasian background living in Nashville, Tennessee made up all donors. Every subset's genomic DNA went evenly onto several immunoSEQ plates. Measured with immunoSEQ multiplex PCR; TCRdb has only the in-frame clones, and not every one. In the table there are 2 million to 2.5 million clones, 85% to 95% of which are singletons.

The V gene is TRBV7-8, the J gene TRBJ2-7, with D tentatively TRBD1 (6 bases). The receptor was isolated from a man aged 18 to 30 in good health. Sequenced: naive CD4+ T cells sorted from blood. Subset denoted: CD45RA+ positively selected. The CDR3 region is CASSSDRSEQYF. The CDR3 nucleotides are TGTGCCAGCAGCTCCGACAGGAGCGAGCAGTACTTC.